This T cell receptor beta chain was retrieved from a study of cytomegalovirus exposure and HLA in healthy donors. Study-level findings and limits: Most TCR sequences were uncommon, yet certain public TCRs appeared in many donors. The study labeled 164 TCR beta chains cytomegalovirus-associated. According to a subsequent analysis, TCR clusters from the first cohort were inclined to appear together in the 120 or so validation repertoires. It was reportedly the case that the classifier diagnosed cytomegalovirus status with high specificity and sensitivity.

The germline CDR1 and CDR2 sequences are SGHRS and YFSETQ. The CDR3 is 17 residues long. The junction had 9 bases not matched to a gene; V was cut back by 4 bases and J by 7 bases. The assay was immunoSEQ multiplex PCR, and TCRdb's table has in-frame clones only and misses some. There are approximately 150,000 clones in the sample; roughly nine tenths occur only once, and about 3% lies in the top ten. About this clone itself: Its matching antigen is unknown.

This TCR was recovered from a woman aged 18-29 years in good health and CMV-seropositive. This chain uses TRBV5-1 with TRBJ2-3, with 16 nucleotides matching TRBD2. The sequenced material came from PBMCs. CDR3 residues: CASSPGTSGGALYTQYF. The CDR3 DNA follows: TGCGCCAGCAGCCCCGGGACTAGCGGGGGGGCGTTATATACGCAGTATTTT.